The 2 T cell receptor beta chains listed next were all sequenced from one sample in a study of shared clonotypes between healthy human individuals (TCRdb year 2020). CD8 naive samples were CD45RO-negative cells positively selected for CCR7, giving a CD45RA+CCR7+ population that excluded TemRA cells. Preparation of the library involved the immunoSEQ multiplex PCR assay. Entries here come from immuneACCESS through TCRdb and include only in-frame sequences with V and J called. Some clones fail to appear in such tables; in the studies checked, an unresolved V gene covers under half of the shortfall, and the cause of the remainder is unknown. For this sample there are approximately 740,000 clones; almost 95% appear just once. Of the sample, approximately 25% falls within the top ten clones. Material: naive CD8+ T cells sorted from blood. This specimen's cell subset or site label, per the study, means: CD45RA+CCR7+. Source of these receptors: a man aged 25 to 40 in good health.

This chain links TRBV4-1 with TRBJ2-1; D uncertain. V was cut by 2 bases and J by 6 bases, with 5 bases left in between. Germline values: CDR1 MGHRA, CDR2 YSYEKL. The CDR3 spans 12 residues. Here the CDR3 DNA reads TGCGCCAGCAGCCAAAACAGCAATGAGCAGTTCTTC. Residues: CASSQNSNEQFF.

This rearrangement joins TRBV10-3 to TRBJ2-7; 7 nucleotides match TRBD2. The trim removed 4 bases at V and 6 bases at J, leaving 15 bases unmatched. Germline CDR1 and CDR2: ENHRY and SYGVKD. The CDR3 runs 16 residues. CDR3 in amino acids: CAISGELATLGREQYF. CDR3 coding DNA: TGTGCCATCAGTGGGGAACTAGCGACACTCGGTCGCGAGCAGTACTTC.